Listed here are 28 T cell receptor beta chains from one sample, sequenced in a study of beta chain features in type 1 diabetes. Study results and caveats: TCRB CDR3s from Type 1 diabetes patients were moderately but significantly shorter in all four CD4+ subsets.

Every isolated RNA sample was fully reverse transcribed, so sequencing captured expressed TCRB transcripts. Only in-frame clones appear in the TCRdb table, and some are missing; sequencing was by immunoSEQ multiplex PCR. The data contain under 350,000 clones, roughly a quarter of them singletons. These receptors have no identified antigens. The sequencing input was naive CD4+ T cells from blood. Source of these receptors: a woman aged 30 to 39 with type 1 diabetes.

The chain joins TRBV18 to TRBJ2-1, with 8 bases identical to TRBD2. CDR3 length: 15 residues. Germline CDR1 and CDR2: KGHSH and LQKENI. V gave up 2 bases and J gave up 5 bases; unmatched junction bases: 5. The CDR3 coding sequence is TGTGCCAGCTCACCAACAAGCGGGGGACACAATGAGCAGTTCTTC. This sequence encodes CASSPTSGGHNEQFF.

The chain links TRBV29-1 to TRBJ2-7; 9 bases align to TRBD1. Germline V gene data show CDR1 as SQVTM and CDR2 as ANQGSEA. The J segment lost 9 bases and the V segment lost 4 bases, leaving 7 bases of the junction unmatched. The CDR3 has 12 amino acids. CDR3 amino acids: CSVGDRDLGQYF. The CDR3 DNA follows: TGCAGCGTTGGGGACAGGGATCTCGGGCAGTACTTC.

V gene TRBV5-1 combines with J gene TRBJ2-7; no firm D call. The CDR3 has 13 residues. Germline CDR1 reads SGHRS; CDR2 reads YFSETQ. Trimming left V 0 bases short and J 1 base short, with 5 bases between. CDR3 bases: TGCGCCAGCAGCTTGGAATTATCCTACGAGCAGTACTTC. Translated, it gives CASSLELSYEQYF.

This clone was counted only a few times. The rearrangement uses TRBV30 and TRBJ2-6; no firm D call. V dropped 2 bases and J dropped 3 bases, with 5 bases sitting between them. Germline V CDR1 and CDR2: GTSNPN, SVGIG (reference sequence). The CDR3 contains 13 residues. The CDR3 reads CAWSLFGANVLTF. Written as DNA, the CDR3 is TGTGCCTGGAGTCTTTTTGGGGCCAACGTCCTGACTTTC.

This clone was seen a few times. The chain joins TRBV25-1 to TRBJ1-1; the match to TRBD1 covers 7 bases. The ends lost 5 bases at V and 0 bases at J; junction bases unmatched: 6. This CDR3 spans 15 amino acids. Germline V gene sequence: CDR1 MGHDK, CDR2 SYGVNS. CDR3 region: CASSLEGQMNTEAFF. The CDR3 bases are TGTGCCAGCAGTCTAGAGGGACAGATGAACACTGAAGCTTTCTTT. Together with reference TRBV25-1 and TRBJ1-1, the CDR3 gives the full variable domain: EADIYQTPRYLVIGTGKKITLECSQTMGHDKMYWYQQDPGMELHLIHYSYGVNSTEKGDLSSESTVSRIRTEHFPLTLESARPSHTSQYLCASSLEGQMNTEAFFGQGTRLTVV.

The chain employs TRBV19 and TRBJ2-1; TRBD2 matches 12 bases. Looked up from germline, CDR1 is LNHDA and CDR2 is SQIVND (reference sequence). The CDR3 is made up of 15 amino acids. J was trimmed by 7 bases and V by 4 bases; bases with no gene match: 5. CDR3 sequence: CASSKWTSGMNEQFF. The CDR3 coding sequence is TGTGCCAGTAGTAAGTGGACTAGCGGGATGAATGAGCAGTTCTTC.

The J gene is TRBJ1-5, the V gene TRBV19; TRBD1 might be the D (5 bases). This CDR3 is 16 amino acids long. The ends were cut back, 7 bases at V and 5 bases at J, with 21 bases in the middle. Per germline, CDR1 LNHDA and CDR2 SQIVND (reference sequence). The CDR3: CASTSDPGRGYQPQHF. DNA of the CDR3: TGTGCCAGTACCTCGGACCCGGGGCGGGGGTATCAGCCCCAGCATTTT.

This clone has only a few counts. CDR3 residues: CASSKGQGLSYNEQFF. As DNA, the CDR3 is TGTGCCAGCAGCAAAGGACAGGGCCTTTCCTACAATGAGCAGTTCTTC. This chain connects TRBV7-9 to TRBJ2-1; 8 bases line up with TRBD1. The V segment lost 5 bases and the J segment 1 base; nucleotides outside the gene matches: 7. The CDR3 consists of 16 residues. Germline-derived CDR1 and CDR2 are SEHNR and FQNEAQ (reference sequence).

V and J are TRBV4-1 and TRBJ2-7, with 10 bases aligning to TRBD2. J was trimmed by 0 bases and V by 0 bases; bases with no gene match: 5. In germline, CDR1 is MGHRA, CDR2 YSYEKL. CDR3 length: 17 residues. DNA of the CDR3: TGCGCCAGCAGCCAAGAGGGTACTAGCGGGGTCTCCTACGAGCAGTACTTC. This encodes CASSQEGTSGVSYEQYF.

V is TRBV10-3 and J is TRBJ1-5; 8 bases align to TRBD1. The V segment lost 7 bases and the J segment 2 bases; nucleotides outside the gene matches: 1. The CDR3 covers 13 residues. Germline CDR1 is ENHRY and CDR2 is SYGVKD. The CDR3 nucleotides are TGTGCCATCACAGGGGGCGGCAATCAGCCCCAGCATTTT. The encoded protein is CAITGGGNQPQHF.

The chain uses TRBV10-3 and TRBJ2-7; the match to TRBD2 covers 13 bases. Trimming at V came to 10 bases and at J to 4 bases, leaving 7 bases not matched to a gene. This CDR3 has 14 amino acids. CDR1 is ENHRY, CDR2 SYGVKD, per germline. The CDR3 is CATKGLAGSYEQYF. Here the CDR3 DNA reads TGTGCCACCAAGGGACTAGCGGGGAGTTACGAGCAGTACTTC.

Concerning this clone: This sample includes further DNA sequences coding for the same CDR3. The V and J genes are TRBV13 and TRBJ2-3; D is ambiguous. V was cut by 1 base and J by 4 bases, with 3 bases left in between. CDR1 is PRHDT and CDR2 is FYEKMQ in the germline V gene (reference sequence). CDR3 length equals 12 residues. CDR3: CASSLAADTQYF. The CDR3 bases are TGTGCCAGCAGCTTAGCGGCAGATACGCAGTATTTT.

The CDR3 protein is CASSVRTSGSSDTQYF. CDR3 bases: TGTGCCAGCAGTGTCCGGACTAGCGGGAGCTCAGATACGCAGTATTTT. The J gene is TRBJ2-3, the V gene TRBV2; 13 bases are a match to TRBD2. Germline CDR1 is SNHLY and CDR2 is FYNNEI. This CDR3 has 16 amino acids. The trim removed 4 bases at V and 4 bases at J, leaving 5 bases unmatched.

The rearrangement uses TRBV29-1 and TRBJ2-7; D is perhaps TRBD2 (6 bases). Germline V gene sequence: CDR1 SQVTM, CDR2 ANQGSEA. V was clipped by 0 bases and J by 4 bases, with 10 bases between them. The CDR3 extends over 13 amino acids. The CDR3 DNA sequence: TGCAGCGTTGAAGATCGTCGGGGGTACGAGCAGTACTTC. It is translated as CSVEDRRGYEQYF.

This clone showed up just a few times. The gene calls are TRBV10-3 and TRBJ2-5; D remains unclear. The CDR3 length is 15 residues. Germline V lookup: CDR1 ENHRY, CDR2 SYGVKD. V was trimmed by 4 bases and J by 0 bases, leaving 12 bases between them. In nucleotides, the CDR3 is TGTGCCATCAGTGTAAAGCGCACGAACCAAGAGACCCAGTACTTC. This gives the protein CAISVKRTNQETQYF.

The chain has TRBV25-1 and TRBJ1-1, with TRBD1 as a possible D gene (5 bases). Deletions cut 1 base from V and 1 base from J, with 7 bases between. The germline V gene has CDR1 MGHDK and CDR2 SYGVNS. The CDR3 is made up of 14 amino acids. CDR3 nucleotide sequence: TGTGCCAGCAGTGAATGGGGGGGGAACACTGAAGCTTTCTTT. This translates into CASSEWGGNTEAFF.

This clone was seen only a few times. The rearrangement links TRBV4-1 to TRBJ1-5, with 9 nucleotides matching TRBD1. Germline values: CDR1 MGHRA, CDR2 YSYEKL. This CDR3 is 15 amino acids long. V lost 4 bases, J lost 6 bases, and 7 bases stayed unmatched. This CDR3 is CASSLLTGGSQPQHF. CDR3 nucleotide sequence: TGCGCCAGCAGCCTCCTGACAGGGGGAAGTCAGCCCCAGCATTTT.

This clone has a handful of counts. This rearrangement joins TRBV30 to TRBJ1-1; TRBD1 might be the D (5 bases). The CDR3 runs to 12 residues. In germline, CDR1 is GTSNPN, CDR2 SVGIG (reference sequence). Trimming removed 1 base at V and 7 bases at J, with 10 bases between. In DNA, the CDR3 is TGTGCCTGGAGTGATGGGGGGTTTGAAGCTTTCTTT. It specifies CAWSDGGFEAFF.

This chain links TRBV18 with TRBJ1-2, with D unresolved. The germline V gene has CDR1 KGHSH and CDR2 LQKENI. Trimming removed 3 bases at V and 5 bases at J, with 13 bases between. The CDR3 is made up of 14 amino acids. CDR3 loop: CASSPREGAYGYTF. As DNA, the CDR3 is TGTGCCAGCTCACCCCGGGAGGGCGCATATGGCTACACCTTC.

The CDR3 loop reads CASSLNRDYEQYF. As DNA, the CDR3 is TGTGCCAGCAGCTTAAACAGGGACTACGAGCAGTACTTC. This chain joins TRBV7-2 and TRBJ2-7; the D gene is possibly TRBD1 (6 bases). Germline assignment: CDR1 SGHTA and CDR2 FQGNSA. CDR3 length: 13 residues. The V and J ends lost 2 bases and 3 bases respectively, with 8 bases between them.

This chain connects TRBV11-3 to TRBJ1-2; D is undetermined. This CDR3 has 13 residues. The germline gives CDR1 SGHNT, CDR2 YENEEA. V lost 2 bases to trimming and J lost 6 bases, with 10 bases between them. DNA for the CDR3: TGTGCCAGCAGCTTACGACCGGGAAATGGCTACACCTTC. Its protein is CASSLRPGNGYTF.

CDR3 region: CASSLVGEGELSELFF. For the CDR3, the DNA is TGTGCCAGCAGCTTGGTAGGGGAGGGGGAATTGTCGGAGCTGTTTTTT. The chain is built from TRBV7-8 and TRBJ2-2; a possible D gene is TRBD2 (7 bases). The CDR3 runs to 16 residues. Germline V lookup: CDR1 SGHVS, CDR2 FQNEAQ. V lost 3 bases and J 10 bases, leaving 21 bases between the germline ends.

The chain recombines TRBV29-1 with TRBJ1-2; D unresolved. CDR1 and CDR2 (germline): SQVTM, ANQGSEA. Trimming took 1 base from V and 6 from J, leaving 6 bases between them. This CDR3 is built from 11 residues. This CDR3 is CSVEVVDGYTF. The DNA for the CDR3 is TGCAGCGTTGAAGTTGTCGATGGCTACACCTTC. Full variable domain (remainder filled in from reference TRBV29-1 and TRBJ1-2): SAVISQKPSRDICQRGTSLTIQCQVDSQVTMMFWYRQQPGQSLTLIATANQGSEATYESGFVIDKFPISRPNLTFSTLTVSNMSPEDSSIYLCSVEVVDGYTFGSGTRLTVV.

This clone was observed a few times. CDR3 amino acids: CASSSETGADGYTF. CDR3 DNA sequence: TGTGCCAGCAGCTCAGAGACAGGGGCGGATGGCTACACCTTC. The J gene is TRBJ1-2, the V gene TRBV5-4, with 8 nucleotides matching TRBD1. The trim removed 3 bases at V and 6 bases at J, leaving 7 bases unmatched. Germline V gene sequence: CDR1 SGHNT, CDR2 YYREEE (reference sequence). The CDR3 length is 14 residues.

This clone has more than one count but fewer than ten. This rearrangement joins TRBV29-1 to TRBJ2-7; D may be TRBD1 (6 bases). Germline-derived CDR1 and CDR2 are SQVTM and ANQGSEA. The CDR3 extends over 14 amino acids. V shed 7 bases and J shed 3 bases, with 19 bases lying between them. The CDR3: CSASLTGLDYEQYF. CDR3 sequence (DNA): TGCAGCGCCTCTCTTACAGGGCTAGACTACGAGCAGTACTTC.

This clone showed up just once. V is TRBV18 and J is TRBJ2-5; 10 bases map to TRBD1. After removal of 3 bases from V and 5 bases from J, the junction contained 9 bases not matched to a gene. The CDR3 is 16 residues long. The germline V gene has CDR1 KGHSH and CDR2 LQKENI. CDR3 coding DNA: TGTGCCAGCTCACCCCTCGACAGGGGGCAGGGGGAGACCCAGTACTTC. Translating it yields CASSPLDRGQGETQYF.

This chain links TRBV7-9 with TRBJ1-2, with D uncertain. This CDR3 has 14 amino acids. CDR1 and CDR2 (germline): SEHNR, FQNEAQ (reference sequence). The germline V and J ends were trimmed by 2 bases and 3 bases, with 10 bases remaining between them. CDR3 DNA: TGTGCCAGCAGCTTAAGTGAGGCGTACTATGGCTACACCTTC. This codes for CASSLSEAYYGYTF.

The chain recombines TRBV5-1 with TRBJ2-1, with 9 bases lining up with TRBD1. The ends lost 4 bases at V and 2 bases at J; junction bases unmatched: 4. Germline V gene data show CDR1 as SGHRS and CDR2 as YFSETQ. The CDR3 extends over 15 amino acids. The CDR3 DNA is TGCGCCAGCAGCAACGGGACAGGGCCCTACAATGAGCAGTTCTTC. This gives the protein CASSNGTGPYNEQFF. The complete variable domain, with remaining parts taken from reference TRBV5-1 and TRBJ2-1, reads KAGVTQTPRYLIKTRGQQVTLSCSPISGHRSVSWYQQTPGQGLQFLFEYFSETQRNKGNFPGRFSGRQFSNSRSEMNVSTLELGDSALYLCASSNGTGPYNEQFFGPGTRLTVL.